These 8 T cell receptor beta chains were all obtained from the same sample, sequenced in a study of CD8 T cells in ankylosing spondylitis. Using its own MiXCR run on the 5' RACE reads, TCRdb lists one record per CDR3 protein. The table shows roughly 150,000 distinct CDR3 sequences, with around 8.9% occurring only once. What was sequenced was blood, either unsorted or a sorted T cell fraction (not recorded which). The receptors here all came from a female donor with ankylosing spondylitis or in good health (not recorded which).

The chain links TRBV4-1 to TRBJ2-7; 8 positions match TRBD2. J gave up 6 bases and V 6 bases, and 13 bases lay outside the gene matches. The germline CDR1 and CDR2 sequences are MGHRA and YSYEKL. The CDR3 loop spans 15 amino acids. The CDR3 here is CASSPSGRDMGEQYF. Here the CDR3 DNA reads TGCGCCAGCAGTCCTAGCGGGCGGGACATGGGCGAGCAGTACTTC.

This clonotype has only a few counts. The rearrangement links TRBV7-9 to TRBJ2-5; D call uncertain. Germline V gene data show CDR1 as SEHNR and CDR2 as FQNEAQ (reference sequence). V gave up 5 bases and J gave up 4 bases, with 17 bases separating them. The CDR3 loop spans 15 amino acids. CDR3: CASSPSARSRETQYF. As DNA, the CDR3 is TGTGCCAGCAGCCCTTCCGCCCGGAGTCGAGAGACCCAGTACTTC. The variable domain in full, completed from reference TRBV7-9 and TRBJ2-5, reads DTGVSQNPRHKITKRGQNVTFRCDPISEHNRLYWYRQTLGQGPEFLTYFQNEAQLEKSRLLSDRFSAERPKGSFSTLEIQRTEQGDSAMYLCASSPSARSRETQYFGPGTRLLVL.

A few counts support this clonotype. The V gene is TRBV16, the J gene TRBJ2-7, with D possibly TRBD2 on 5 matching bases. From germline, CDR1 is KGHSY and CDR2 FQNENV. V was clipped by 2 bases and J by 4 bases, with 9 bases between them. CDR3 length: 13 residues. CDR3 amino acids: CASSQGLLYEQYF. The CDR3 coding sequence is TGTGCCAGCAGCCAAGGACTCCTTTACGAGCAGTACTTC.

This clonotype was counted between two and nine times. CDR3 DNA: TGTGCCACTTGGCAGGATAGCAATCAGCCCCAGCATTTT. Translation: CATWQDSNQPQHF. The J gene is TRBJ1-5, the V gene TRBV10-3; unclear D gene. CDR3 size: 13 residues. V was pared by 10 bases and J by 0 bases, with 10 bases between. Germline values: CDR1 ENHRY, CDR2 SYGVKD.

The V and J genes are TRBV4-1 and TRBJ2-5; D unclear. In germline, CDR1 is MGHRA, CDR2 YSYEKL. The CDR3 spans 13 residues. Between the trimmed V and J ends, which lost 3 bases and 3 bases, there was a span of 8 bases. CDR3 sequence: CASSQLIEETQYF. The CDR3 nucleotides are TGCGCCAGCAGCCAGCTCATCGAAGAGACCCAGTACTTC.

The chain carries TRBV9 and TRBJ1-1, with 10 nucleotides matching TRBD1. The CDR3 extends over 15 amino acids. Germline-derived CDR1 and CDR2 are SGDLS and YYNGEE. J lost 10 bases, V lost 0 bases, and 9 bases had no gene match. The CDR3 DNA reads as TGTGCCAGCAGCGTAGGTGGAGACAGGGGGCACGTAGCTTTCTTT. Protein product: CASSVGGDRGHVAFF.

This clonotype appeared a few times. CDR3 bases: TGTGCCAGCAGCTTAGCTAGAGCCGGGGTGGATGGCTACACCTTC. The encoded protein is CASSLARAGVDGYTF. The chain has TRBV7-9 and TRBJ1-2; D is ambiguous. This CDR3 spans 15 amino acids. With 0 bases removed from V and 6 bases from J, the gap between germline ends came to 14 bases. The germline V gene encodes CDR1 SEHNR and CDR2 FQNEAQ (reference sequence).

This clonotype has only a few counts. The chain joins TRBV19 to TRBJ2-1; D unclear. Trimming removed 7 bases from V and 3 bases from J, with 13 bases in between. Germline V gene lookup returns CDR1 LNHDA and CDR2 SQIVND (reference sequence). This CDR3 region has 14 residues. The DNA of the CDR3 is TGTGCCAGTACCCCTACCCACTACTACAATGAGCAGTTCTTC. It specifies CASTPTHYYNEQFF.